The sample holds a few counts of the clone carrying this TCR beta chain. The antigen remains unidentified. This record comes from a study of T-cell reconstitution after alpha-beta-depleted transplantation in children. Study-wide results and caveats: Surviving recipient T cells and thymic progenitors underlay high day-60 TCRbeta diversity in some patients. When one year had passed after transplant, most T-cell counts and diversity came from newly produced T cells. By about two months after transplant, alpha-beta T cells reportedly arose from several hundred graft clones that had expanded.

Unique molecular identifiers were built into the TCRbeta library. TCRdb analysed the PCR reads with MiXCR anew, one entry per CDR3 protein. The sample records a few hundred thousand distinct CDR3 sequences, over 20% being singletons. The CDR3 is made up of 17 amino acids. V lost 3 bases to trimming and J lost 4 bases; unmatched junction nucleotides: 10. CDR1 and CDR2 from the germline V gene are LNHDA and SQIVND (reference sequence). The chain combines TRBV19 with TRBJ2-1; 9 bases line up with TRBD2. This specimen consisted of PBMCs, obtained before TCRalphabeta/CD19-depleted stem cell transplant. This TCR was recovered from a boy under three years old with Wiskott-Aldrich syndrome, due to receive a stem cell transplant. The CDR3 DNA sequence: TGTGCCAGTAGTATGGGGACTAGCTCCGTCTCGTACAATGAGCAGTTCTTC. Residues: CASSMGTSSVSYNEQFF.